This TCR beta chain was recorded in a study of cytomegalovirus exposure and HLA in healthy donors. Turning to the study itself: A previous analysis identified more than 100 million unique TCR beta sequences derived from around 200 million T cells.

The PCR contained 60 Vbeta and 13 Jbeta primers. This table comes from immunoSEQ multiplex PCR, and its TCRdb copy is limited to in-frame clones, with some not included. The table records 140,000 or so clones, about 70% of them present only once. V was clipped by 4 bases and J by 0 bases, with 16 bases between them. Germline CDR1 reads SGHAT; CDR2 reads FQNNGV. The CDR3 consists of 18 residues. To note about this clone: Its antigen is not known.

Study-level results: Some V segments, including TRBV6-2 and TRBV6-3, were excluded as indistinguishable.

The rearrangement uses TRBV11-2 and TRBJ1-6; weak D call: TRBD1 (5 bases). The sample consisted of PBMCs. This receptor was obtained from a woman in her 40s in good health and CMV-seronegative. CDR3 protein: CASSWNDRRSSYNSPLHF. The CDR3 coding sequence is TGTGCCAGCAGCTGGAATGACAGACGTAGCTCCTATAATTCACCCCTCCACTTT.